This TCR beta chain was documented in a study of blood T cell repertoires in COVID-19. The CDR3 runs to 14 residues. Trimming removed 6 bases from V and 3 bases from J, with 11 bases in between. Germline V CDR1 and CDR2: MNHEY, SVGAGI. Data came from immunoSEQ multiplex PCR; TCRdb stores just in-frame clones and leaves some out. This repertoire shows over 60,000 clones, approximately 90% found once; its top ten account for 9.5% to 13%. This chain links TRBV6-5 with TRBJ1-4, with D possibly matching TRBD1 (5 bases). The source material was peripheral blood. The sequence was collected from a man aged 70 or older with active or convalescent COVID-19. The DNA for the CDR3 is TGTGCCAGCAGCCTGGCAGGGTCTAATGAAAAACTGTTTTTT. Translated, it gives CASSLAGSNEKLFF.